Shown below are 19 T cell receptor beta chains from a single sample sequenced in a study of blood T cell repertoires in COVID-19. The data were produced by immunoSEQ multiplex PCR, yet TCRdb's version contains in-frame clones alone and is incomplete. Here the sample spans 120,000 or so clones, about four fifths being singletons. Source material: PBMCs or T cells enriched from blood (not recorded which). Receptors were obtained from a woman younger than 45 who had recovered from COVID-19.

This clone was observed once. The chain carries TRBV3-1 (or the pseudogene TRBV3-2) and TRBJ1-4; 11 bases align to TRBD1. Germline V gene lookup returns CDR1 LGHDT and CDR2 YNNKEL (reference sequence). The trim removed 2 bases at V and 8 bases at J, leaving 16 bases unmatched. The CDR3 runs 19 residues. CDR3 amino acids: CASSQLATGGQGALEKLFF. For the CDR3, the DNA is TGTGCCAGCAGCCAACTGGCCACCGGAGGACAGGGGGCGCTGGAAAAACTGTTTTTT.

In nucleotides, the CDR3 is TGTGCCAGCAGGGAGGGCGGTTATGGCTACACCTTC. It encodes CASREGGYGYTF. The rearrangement joins TRBV2 to TRBJ1-2; D is unresolved. This CDR3 region has 12 residues. The V and J ends lost 6 bases and 5 bases respectively, with 10 bases between them. The V gene's germline CDR1 is SNHLY and CDR2 FYNNEI.

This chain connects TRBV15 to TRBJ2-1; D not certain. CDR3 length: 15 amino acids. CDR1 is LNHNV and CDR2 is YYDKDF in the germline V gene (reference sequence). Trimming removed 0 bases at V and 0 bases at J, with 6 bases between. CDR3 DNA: TGTGCCACCAGCAGAGATCCGAGCTCCTACAATGAGCAGTTCTTC. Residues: CATSRDPSSYNEQFF.

The CDR3 nucleotides read TGTGCCAGCAGCCGCCCGGGGGGCTTAAACATTCAGTACTTC. The encoded protein is CASSRPGGLNIQYF. V gene TRBV11-2 combines with J gene TRBJ2-4, with D possibly TRBD2 on 7 matching bases. Germline V lookup: CDR1 SGHAT, CDR2 FQNNGV. Trimming stripped 5 bases from V and 6 bases from J, with 14 bases between. The CDR3 spans 14 residues.

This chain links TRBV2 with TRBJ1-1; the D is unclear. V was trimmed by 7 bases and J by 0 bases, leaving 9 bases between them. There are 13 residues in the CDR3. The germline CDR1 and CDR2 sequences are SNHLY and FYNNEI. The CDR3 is CASNIQVNTEAFF. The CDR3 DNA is TGTGCCAGCAACATCCAGGTGAACACTGAAGCTTTCTTT.

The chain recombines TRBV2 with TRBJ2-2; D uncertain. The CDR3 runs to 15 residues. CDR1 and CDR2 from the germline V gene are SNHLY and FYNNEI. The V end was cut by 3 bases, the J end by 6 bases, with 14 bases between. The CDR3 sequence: CASSDLVRSAGELFF. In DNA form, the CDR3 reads TGTGCCAGCAGTGACCTAGTGAGGTCGGCCGGGGAGCTGTTTTTT.

For the CDR3, the DNA is TGTGCCAGCTCACCCCCCGGGAGGCCCTACGAGCAGTACTTC. Protein: CASSPPGRPYEQYF. This chain joins TRBV18 and TRBJ2-7, with 7 bases aligning to TRBD2. Germline CDR1 reads KGHSH; CDR2 reads LQKENI. V was clipped by 3 bases and J by 2 bases; unmatched bases: 4. The length of the CDR3 is 14 residues.

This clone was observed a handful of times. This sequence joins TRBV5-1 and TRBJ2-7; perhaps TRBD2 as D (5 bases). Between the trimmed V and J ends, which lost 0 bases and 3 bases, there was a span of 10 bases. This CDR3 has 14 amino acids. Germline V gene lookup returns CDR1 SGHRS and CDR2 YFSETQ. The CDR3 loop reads CASSLASRDYEQYF. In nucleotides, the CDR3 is TGCGCCAGCAGCTTGGCTAGCCGGGACTACGAGCAGTACTTC.

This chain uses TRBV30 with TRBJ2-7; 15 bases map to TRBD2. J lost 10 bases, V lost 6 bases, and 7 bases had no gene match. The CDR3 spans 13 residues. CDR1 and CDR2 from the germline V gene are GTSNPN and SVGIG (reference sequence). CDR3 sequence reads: CACTGLAGGRQYF. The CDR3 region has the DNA TGTGCCTGCACAGGACTAGCGGGAGGGCGCCAGTACTTC.

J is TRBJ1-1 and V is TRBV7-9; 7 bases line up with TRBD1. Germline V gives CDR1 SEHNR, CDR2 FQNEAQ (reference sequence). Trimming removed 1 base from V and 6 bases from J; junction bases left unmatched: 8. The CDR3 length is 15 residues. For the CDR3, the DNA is TGTGCCAGCAGCTTAGGACAGGGCGGGATTTCTGAAGCTTTCTTT. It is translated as CASSLGQGGISEAFF.

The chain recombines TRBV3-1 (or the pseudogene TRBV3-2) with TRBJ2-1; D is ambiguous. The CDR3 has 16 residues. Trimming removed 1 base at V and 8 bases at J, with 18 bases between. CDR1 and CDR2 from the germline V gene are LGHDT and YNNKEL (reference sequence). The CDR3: CASSQVLAGVTDEQFF. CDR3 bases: TGTGCCAGCAGCCAAGTCTTAGCTGGAGTGACGGATGAGCAGTTCTTC.

For the CDR3, the DNA is TGTGCCAGCAGTTGGGGCAGGAAGAACTATGGCTACACCTTC. Translating it yields CASSWGRKNYGYTF. The gene calls are TRBV2 and TRBJ1-2; maybe TRBD1 (5 bases). CDR1 is SNHLY and CDR2 is FYNNEI in the germline V gene. This CDR3 has 14 residues. Trimming took off 5 bases at V and 2 bases at J, with 12 bases between the two ends.

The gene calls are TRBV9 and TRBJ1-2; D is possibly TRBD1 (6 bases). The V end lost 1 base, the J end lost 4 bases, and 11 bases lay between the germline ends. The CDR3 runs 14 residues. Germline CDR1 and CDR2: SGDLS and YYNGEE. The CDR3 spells CASSVPQTGYGYTF. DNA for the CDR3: TGTGCCAGCAGCGTACCCCAGACAGGCTATGGCTACACCTTC.

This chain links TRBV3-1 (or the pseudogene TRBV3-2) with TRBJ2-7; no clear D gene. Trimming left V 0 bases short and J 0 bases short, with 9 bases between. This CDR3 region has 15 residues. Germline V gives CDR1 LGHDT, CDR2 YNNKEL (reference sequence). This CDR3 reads CASSQEWYSSYEQYF. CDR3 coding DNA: TGTGCCAGCAGCCAAGAATGGTACTCCTCCTACGAGCAGTACTTC.

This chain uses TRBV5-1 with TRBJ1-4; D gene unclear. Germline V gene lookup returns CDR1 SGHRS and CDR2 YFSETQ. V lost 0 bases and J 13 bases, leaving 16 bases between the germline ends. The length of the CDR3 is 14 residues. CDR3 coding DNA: TGCGCCAGCAGCTTGGGCAGCGAAAATGCCGGACTGTTTTTT. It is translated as CASSLGSENAGLFF.

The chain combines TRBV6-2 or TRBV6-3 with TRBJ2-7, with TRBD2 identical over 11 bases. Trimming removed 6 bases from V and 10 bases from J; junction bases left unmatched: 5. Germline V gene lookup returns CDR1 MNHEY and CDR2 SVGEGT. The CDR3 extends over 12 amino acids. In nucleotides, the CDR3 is TGTGCCAGCAGCTCGGGACTAGCGGCTCAGTACTTC. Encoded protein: CASSSGLAAQYF.

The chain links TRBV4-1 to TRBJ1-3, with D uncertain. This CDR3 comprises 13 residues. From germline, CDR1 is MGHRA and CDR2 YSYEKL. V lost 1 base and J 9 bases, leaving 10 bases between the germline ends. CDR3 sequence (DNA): TGCGCCAGCAGCCAAGTAACTGTCGCCACCATATATTTT. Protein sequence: CASSQVTVATIYF.

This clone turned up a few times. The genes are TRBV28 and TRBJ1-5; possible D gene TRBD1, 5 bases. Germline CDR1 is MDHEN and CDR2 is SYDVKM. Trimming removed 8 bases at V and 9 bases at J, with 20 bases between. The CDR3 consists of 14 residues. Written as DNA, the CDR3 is TGTGCCAGCTTGGGGGAGGGCCCTTTGTGGCCCCAGCATTTT. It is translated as CASLGEGPLWPQHF.

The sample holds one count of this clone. CDR3 loop: CASSLGRSLRGGRIYSSYNEQFF. CDR3 sequence (DNA): TGTGCCAGCAGTTTGGGCAGGAGCCTACGGGGCGGGAGGATCTATAGCTCCTACAATGAGCAGTTCTTC. The rearrangement uses TRBV28 and TRBJ2-1; 8 bases map to TRBD2. The trim removed 3 bases at V and 0 bases at J, leaving 25 bases unmatched. Germline CDR1 reads MDHEN; CDR2 reads SYDVKM. CDR3 length equals 23 residues.